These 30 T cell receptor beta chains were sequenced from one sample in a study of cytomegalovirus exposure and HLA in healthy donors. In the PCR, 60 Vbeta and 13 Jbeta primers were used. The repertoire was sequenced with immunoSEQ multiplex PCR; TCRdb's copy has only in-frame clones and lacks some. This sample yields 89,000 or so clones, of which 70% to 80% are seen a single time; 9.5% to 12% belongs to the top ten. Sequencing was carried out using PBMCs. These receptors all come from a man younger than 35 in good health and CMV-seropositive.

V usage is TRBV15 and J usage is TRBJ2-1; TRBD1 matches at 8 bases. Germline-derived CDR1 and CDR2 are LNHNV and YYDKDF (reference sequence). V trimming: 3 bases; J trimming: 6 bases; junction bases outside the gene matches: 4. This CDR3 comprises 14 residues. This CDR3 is CATSRAQGANEQFF. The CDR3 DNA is TGTGCCACCAGCAGGGCTCAGGGGGCCAATGAGCAGTTCTTC.

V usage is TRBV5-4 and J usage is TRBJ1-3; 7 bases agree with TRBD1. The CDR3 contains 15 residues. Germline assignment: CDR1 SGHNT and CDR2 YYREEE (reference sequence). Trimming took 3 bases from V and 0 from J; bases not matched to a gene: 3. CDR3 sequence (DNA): TGTGCCAGCAGCTCGGGACAGCACTCTGGAAACACCATATATTTT. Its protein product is CASSSGQHSGNTIYF. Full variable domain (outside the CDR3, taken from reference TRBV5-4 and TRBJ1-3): ETGVTQSPTHLIKTRGQQVTLRCSSQSGHNTVSWYQQALGQGPQFIFQYYREEENGRGNFPPRFSGLQFPNYSSELNVNALELDDSALYLCASSSGQHSGNTIYFGEGSWLTVV.

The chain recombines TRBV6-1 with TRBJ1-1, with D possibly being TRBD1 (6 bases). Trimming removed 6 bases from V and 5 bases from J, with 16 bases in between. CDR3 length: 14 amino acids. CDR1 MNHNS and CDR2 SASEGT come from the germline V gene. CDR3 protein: CASRVQGSGTEAFF. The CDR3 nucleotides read TGTGCCAGCAGAGTACAGGGAAGTGGGACTGAAGCTTTCTTT.

The DNA of the CDR3 is TGCGCCAGCAGCCAAGGGCTCACAGATACGCAGTATTTT. As protein: CASSQGLTDTQYF. The rearrangement uses TRBV4-1 and TRBJ2-3; no clear D gene. CDR1 and CDR2 (germline): MGHRA, YSYEKL. This CDR3 spans 13 amino acids. V gave up 1 base and J gave up 2 bases, with 4 bases separating them.

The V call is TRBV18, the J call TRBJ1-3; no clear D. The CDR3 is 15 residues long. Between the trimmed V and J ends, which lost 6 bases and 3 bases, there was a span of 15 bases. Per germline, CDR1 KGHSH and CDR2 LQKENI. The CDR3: CASSLSGSGGNTIYF. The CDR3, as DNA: TGTGCCAGCTCGTTATCGGGGTCTGGTGGAAACACCATATATTTT.

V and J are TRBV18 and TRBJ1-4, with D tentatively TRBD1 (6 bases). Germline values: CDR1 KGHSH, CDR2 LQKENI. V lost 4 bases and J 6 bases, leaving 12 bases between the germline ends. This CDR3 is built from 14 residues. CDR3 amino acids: CASSHGDNHEKLFF. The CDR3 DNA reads TGTGCCAGCTCACACGGGGACAACCATGAAAAACTGTTTTTT.

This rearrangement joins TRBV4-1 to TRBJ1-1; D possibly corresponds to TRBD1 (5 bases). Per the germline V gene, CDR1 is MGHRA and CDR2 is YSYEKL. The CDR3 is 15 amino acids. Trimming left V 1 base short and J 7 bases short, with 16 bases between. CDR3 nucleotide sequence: TGCGCCAGCAGCCAAGCGGGGGGGACCCAAGGTGAAGCTTTCTTT. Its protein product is CASSQAGGTQGEAFF.

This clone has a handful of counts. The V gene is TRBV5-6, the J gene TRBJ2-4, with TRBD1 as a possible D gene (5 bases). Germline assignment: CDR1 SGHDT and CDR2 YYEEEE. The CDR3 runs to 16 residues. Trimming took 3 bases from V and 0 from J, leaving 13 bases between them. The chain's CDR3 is CASSSPTDLAKNIQYF. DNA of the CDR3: TGTGCCAGCAGCTCTCCGACAGACCTAGCCAAAAACATTCAGTACTTC.

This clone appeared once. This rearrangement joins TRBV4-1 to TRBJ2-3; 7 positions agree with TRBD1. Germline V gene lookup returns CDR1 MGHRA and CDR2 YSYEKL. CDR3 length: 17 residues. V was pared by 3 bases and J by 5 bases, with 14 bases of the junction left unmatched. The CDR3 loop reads CASSQPRTGTRVDTQYF. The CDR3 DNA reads TGCGCCAGCAGCCAGCCCAGGACAGGTACCCGGGTAGATACGCAGTATTTT.

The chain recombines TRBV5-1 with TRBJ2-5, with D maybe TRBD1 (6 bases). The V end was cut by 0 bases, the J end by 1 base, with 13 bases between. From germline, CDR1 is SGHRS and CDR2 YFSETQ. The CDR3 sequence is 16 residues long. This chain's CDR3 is CASSLDGVGAQETQYF. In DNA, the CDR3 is TGCGCCAGCAGCTTGGACGGCGTGGGGGCCCAAGAGACCCAGTACTTC.

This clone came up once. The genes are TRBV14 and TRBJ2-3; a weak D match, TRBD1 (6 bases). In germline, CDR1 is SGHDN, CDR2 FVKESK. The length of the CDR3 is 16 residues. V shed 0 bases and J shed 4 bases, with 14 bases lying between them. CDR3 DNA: TGTGCCAGCAGCCAAGATGGGGGCCTCACCCCAGATACGCAGTATTTT. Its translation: CASSQDGGLTPDTQYF.

CDR3 region: CASSSTGTGAYEQYF. The CDR3 DNA follows: TGCGCCAGCAGCTCAACCGGGACAGGGGCCTACGAGCAGTACTTC. V gene TRBV5-1 combines with J gene TRBJ2-7; 10 bases line up with TRBD1. Trimming at V came to 3 bases and at J to 2 bases, leaving 5 bases not matched to a gene. This CDR3 is built from 15 residues. Per the germline V gene, CDR1 is SGHRS and CDR2 is YFSETQ. Full variable domain (outside the CDR3, taken from reference TRBV5-1 and TRBJ2-7): KAGVTQTPRYLIKTRGQQVTLSCSPISGHRSVSWYQQTPGQGLQFLFEYFSETQRNKGNFPGRFSGRQFSNSRSEMNVSTLELGDSALYLCASSSTGTGAYEQYFGPGTRLTVT.

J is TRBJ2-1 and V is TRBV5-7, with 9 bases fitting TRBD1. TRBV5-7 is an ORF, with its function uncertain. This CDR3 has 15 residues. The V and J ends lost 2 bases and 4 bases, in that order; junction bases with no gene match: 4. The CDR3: CASSLLGQGYNEQFF. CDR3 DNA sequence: TGTGCCAGCAGCTTACTAGGACAGGGGTACAATGAGCAGTTCTTC.

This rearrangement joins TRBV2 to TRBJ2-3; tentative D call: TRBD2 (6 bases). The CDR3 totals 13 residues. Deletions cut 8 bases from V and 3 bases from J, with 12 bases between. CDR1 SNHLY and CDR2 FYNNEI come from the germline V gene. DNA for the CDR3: TGTGCCAGCTGCGGGGAGAGGACAGATACGCAGTATTTT. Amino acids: CASCGERTDTQYF.

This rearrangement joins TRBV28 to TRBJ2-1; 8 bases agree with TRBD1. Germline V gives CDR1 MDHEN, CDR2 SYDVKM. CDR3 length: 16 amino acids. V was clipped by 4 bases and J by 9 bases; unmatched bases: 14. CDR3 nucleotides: TGTGCCAGCAGTTCACCTACCGACAGGGGTTCTGGTGAGCAGTTCTTC. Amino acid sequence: CASSSPTDRGSGEQFF.

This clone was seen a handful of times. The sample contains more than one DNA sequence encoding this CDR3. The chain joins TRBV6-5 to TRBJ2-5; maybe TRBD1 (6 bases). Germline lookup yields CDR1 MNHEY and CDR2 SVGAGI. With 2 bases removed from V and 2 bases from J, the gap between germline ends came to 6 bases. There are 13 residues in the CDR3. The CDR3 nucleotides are TGTGCCAGCAGTTACAGGGGGCAAGAGACCCAGTACTTC. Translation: CASSYRGQETQYF.

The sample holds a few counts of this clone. Written as DNA, the CDR3 is TGTGCCAGCAGGCCAGGGGTCCTAAATCAGCCCCAGCATTTT. Protein product: CASRPGVLNQPQHF. The V gene is TRBV6-1, the J gene TRBJ1-5; D may be TRBD1 (6 bases). This CDR3 spans 14 amino acids. V gave up 6 bases and J gave up 4 bases, with 13 bases separating them. CDR1 MNHNS and CDR2 SASEGT come from the germline V gene.

CDR3: CASSLLSGGRGEKLFF. As DNA, the CDR3 is TGTGCCAGCAGTTTACTTTCGGGGGGCCGCGGTGAAAAACTGTTTTTT. V usage is TRBV27 and J usage is TRBJ1-4; TRBD1 might be the D (6 bases). Trimming removed 2 bases from V and 7 bases from J, with 17 bases in between. The CDR3 length is 16 residues. Germline V gene sequence: CDR1 MNHEY, CDR2 SMNVEV (reference sequence).

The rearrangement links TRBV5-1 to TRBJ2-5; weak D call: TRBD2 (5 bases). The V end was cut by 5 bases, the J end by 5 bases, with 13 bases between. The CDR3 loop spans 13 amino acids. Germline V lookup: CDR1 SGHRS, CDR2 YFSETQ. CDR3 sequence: CASREWTGETQYF. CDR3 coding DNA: TGCGCCAGCAGGGAGTGGACTGGGGAGACCCAGTACTTC.

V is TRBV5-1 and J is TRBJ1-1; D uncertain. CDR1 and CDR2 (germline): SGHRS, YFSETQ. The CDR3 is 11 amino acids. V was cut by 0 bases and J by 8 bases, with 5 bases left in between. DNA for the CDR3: TGCGCCAGCAGCTTGGCAACAGAAGCTTTCTTT. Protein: CASSLATEAFF.

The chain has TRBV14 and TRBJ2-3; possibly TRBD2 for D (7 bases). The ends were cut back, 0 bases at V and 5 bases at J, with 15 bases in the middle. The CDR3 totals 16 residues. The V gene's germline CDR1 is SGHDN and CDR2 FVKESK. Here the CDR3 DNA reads TGTGCCAGCAGCCAAGATAACGGGGGGCGCGAAGATACGCAGTATTTT. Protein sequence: CASSQDNGGREDTQYF.

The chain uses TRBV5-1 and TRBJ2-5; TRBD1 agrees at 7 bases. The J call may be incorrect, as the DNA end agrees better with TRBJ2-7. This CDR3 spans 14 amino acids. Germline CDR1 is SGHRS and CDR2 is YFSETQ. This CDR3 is CASSLADTGDEQYF. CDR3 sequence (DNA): TGCGCCAGCAGCTTGGCCGACACAGGGGACGAGCAGTACTTC.

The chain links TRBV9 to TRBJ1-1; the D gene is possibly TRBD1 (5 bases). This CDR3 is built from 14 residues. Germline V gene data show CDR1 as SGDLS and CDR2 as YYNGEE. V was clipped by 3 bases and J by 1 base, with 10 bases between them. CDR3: CASSEGRGNTEAFF. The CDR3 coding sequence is TGTGCCAGCAGCGAGGGGAGGGGGAACACTGAAGCTTTCTTT. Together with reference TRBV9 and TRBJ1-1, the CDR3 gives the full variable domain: DSGVTQTPKHLITATGQRVTLRCSPRSGDLSVYWYQQSLDQGLQFLIQYYNGEERAKGNILERFSAQQFPDLHSELNLSSLELGDSALYFCASSEGRGNTEAFFGQGTRLTVV.

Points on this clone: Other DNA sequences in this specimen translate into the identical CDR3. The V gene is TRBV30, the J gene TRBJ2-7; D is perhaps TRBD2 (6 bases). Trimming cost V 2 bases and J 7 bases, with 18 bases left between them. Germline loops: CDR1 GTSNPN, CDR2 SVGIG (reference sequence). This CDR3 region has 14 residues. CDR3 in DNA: TGTGCCTGGAGTACCCTTGGAGGGGCGAGAGAGCAGTACTTC. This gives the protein CAWSTLGGAREQYF.

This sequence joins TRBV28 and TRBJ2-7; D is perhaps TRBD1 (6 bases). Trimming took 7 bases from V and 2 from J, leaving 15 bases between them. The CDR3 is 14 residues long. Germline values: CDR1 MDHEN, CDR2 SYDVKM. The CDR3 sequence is CASKKGTHTYEQYF. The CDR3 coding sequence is TGTGCCAGCAAGAAAGGGACACACACCTACGAGCAGTACTTC.

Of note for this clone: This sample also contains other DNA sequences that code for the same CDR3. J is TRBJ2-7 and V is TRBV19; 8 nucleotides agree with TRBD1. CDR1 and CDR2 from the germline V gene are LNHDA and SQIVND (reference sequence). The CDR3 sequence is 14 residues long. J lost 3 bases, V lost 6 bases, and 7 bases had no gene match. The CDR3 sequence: CASRGTGEGYEQYF. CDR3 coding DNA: TGTGCCAGTAGGGGGACAGGCGAAGGCTACGAGCAGTACTTC.

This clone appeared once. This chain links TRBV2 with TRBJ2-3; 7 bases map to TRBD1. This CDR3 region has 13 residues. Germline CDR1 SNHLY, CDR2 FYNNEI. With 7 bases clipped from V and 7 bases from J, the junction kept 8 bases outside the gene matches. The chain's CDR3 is CASTYRQGYTQYF. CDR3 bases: TGTGCCAGCACTTACCGACAGGGCTATACGCAGTATTTT.

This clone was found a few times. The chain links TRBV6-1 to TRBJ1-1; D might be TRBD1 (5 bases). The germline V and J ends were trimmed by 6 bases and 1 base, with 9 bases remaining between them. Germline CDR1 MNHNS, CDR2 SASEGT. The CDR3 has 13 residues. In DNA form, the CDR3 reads TGTGCCAGCAGGGAGGGGCGGAACACTGAAGCTTTCTTT. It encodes CASREGRNTEAFF.

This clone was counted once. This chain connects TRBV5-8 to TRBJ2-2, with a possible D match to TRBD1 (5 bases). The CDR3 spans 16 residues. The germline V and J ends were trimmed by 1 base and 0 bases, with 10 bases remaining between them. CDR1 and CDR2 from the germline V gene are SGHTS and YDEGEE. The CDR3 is CASSLSLGPNTGELFF. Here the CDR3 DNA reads TGTGCCAGCAGCTTGTCTTTGGGGCCGAACACCGGGGAGCTGTTTTTT. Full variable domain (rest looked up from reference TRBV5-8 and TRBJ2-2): EAGVTQSPTHLIKTRGQQATLRCSPISGHTSVYWYQQALGLGLQFLLWYDEGEERNRGNFPPRFSGRQFPNYSSELNVNALELEDSALYLCASSLSLGPNTGELFFGEGSRLTVL.

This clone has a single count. In DNA, the CDR3 is TGTGCCAGCAGATCCAGGGGAGAAAACATTCAGTACTTC. Its protein product is CASRSRGENIQYF. The chain uses TRBV14 and TRBJ2-4, with TRBD1 as a possible D gene (6 bases). There are 13 residues in the CDR3. The V end was cut by 6 bases, the J end by 5 bases, with 11 bases between. Germline V gene sequence: CDR1 SGHDN, CDR2 FVKESK.